These T cell receptor beta chains were read from a single sample in a study of response to subunit inactivated influenza vaccine. From the RT-PCR reads, TCRdb called clonotypes with MiXCR, one entry per CDR3 protein. The sample yields around 750,000 distinct CDR3 sequences, 21% seen once. The source was PBMCs from blood, collected 5 days after vaccination. The receptors were gathered from a man aged 45-65 years who received an inactivated influenza vaccine. Each CDR3 is given with its conserved first and last residue. Each record gives: J gene, V gene, CDR3 protein.

TRBJ1-5	TRBV4-3	CASSQDISGNQPQHF
TRBJ1-5	TRBV18	CASSPKRGGNQPQHF
TRBJ2-1	TRBV7-3	CASSPMPLSGSPNEQFF
TRBJ2-1	TRBV12-3/TRBV12-4	CASRYTSFEYNEQFF
TRBJ2-3	TRBV5-4	CATGGQDESDTQYF
TRBJ2-1	TRBV5-1	CASSLVGQSYNEQFF
TRBJ1-4	TRBV12-3/TRBV12-4	CASSSGPLEEKLFF
TRBJ2-1	TRBV18	CASSPLASPPYEQFF
TRBJ2-3	TRBV10-3	CAISVRTGGLDTQYF
TRBJ2-5	TRBV9	CASSNRLAGVGETQYF
TRBJ1-4	TRBV3-1	CASSQESSRQVF
TRBJ1-6	TRBV6-1	CASSQGQGFEPLHF
TRBJ2-7	TRBV6-2/TRBV6-3	CASSYSTTSRLYEQYF
TRBJ2-1	TRBV28	CASFGFSGSYNEQFF
TRBJ2-3	TRBV28	CASRSGGDNTDTQYF
TRBJ2-7	TRBV3-1	CASAGLEYEQYF
TRBJ2-1	TRBV20-1	CSASSLKAWGNEQFF
TRBJ2-5	TRBV20-1	CSAREVGETQYF
TRBJ2-6	TRBV12-3/TRBV12-4	CASSPGTGANVLTF
TRBJ2-1	TRBV6-5	CASSYSTGTYNEQFF
TRBJ1-1	TRBV6-4	CASSEGGLRTEAFF
TRBJ1-1	TRBV4-3	CASSTAPGPEAFF
TRBJ1-4	TRBV7-2	CASSQAGVNEKLFF
TRBJ2-1	TRBV20-1	CSALSGSSYNEQFF
TRBJ1-1	TRBV18	CASTTTGLGTEAFF
TRBJ2-4	TRBV20-1	CSATTASENIQYF
TRBJ1-5	TRBV6-1	CASSETALGNQPQHF
TRBJ2-4	TRBV2	CASSVQGNIQYF
TRBJ2-1	TRBV7-9	CASSIRTSGNNEQFF
TRBJ2-2	TRBV11-1	CASSLSRLAGAGELFF
TRBJ1-1	TRBV7-2	CASSFMVGEAFF
TRBJ2-1	TRBV5-8	CASSLTVIYYNEQFF
TRBJ1-2	TRBV12-3/TRBV12-4	CASSQDLYGYTF
TRBJ1-3	TRBV12-3/TRBV12-4	CASSFELFHAGNTIYF
TRBJ1-1	TRBV20-1	CSARWGADTEAFF
TRBJ1-2	TRBV12-3/TRBV12-4	CASSLVVLDF
TRBJ2-3	TRBV4-1	CASSQARRPLSTDTQYF
TRBJ1-2	TRBV6-1	CASSNGLANYGYTF
TRBJ1-2	TRBV25-1	CASSELREDGYTF
TRBJ2-7	TRBV28	CASSLPEIAGDDYEQYF
TRBJ2-3	TRBV7-2	CASSPQGAVADTQYF
TRBJ2-1	TRBV20-1	CSAQIGQGAGNEQFF
TRBJ2-7	TRBV20-1	CSASSFRQGAYEQYF
TRBJ1-2	TRBV6-5	CASSYDRTANYGYTF
TRBJ2-1	TRBV20-1	CSARSRLMPYGEQFF
TRBJ1-5	TRBV7-8	CASSAHGASNQPQHF
TRBJ2-3	TRBV3-1	CASSLPTGIGTDTQYF
TRBJ2-3	TRBV6-1	CASREAPLLADTQYF
TRBJ2-7	TRBV29-1	CSVMGAFMGEQYF
TRBJ2-5	TRBV12-3/TRBV12-4	CASRRSGQETQYF
TRBJ2-5	TRBV7-2	CASSLAWGAGKTQYF
TRBJ1-5	TRBV20-1	CSARDTRGNQPQHF
TRBJ1-1	TRBV14	CASSHKGRDSQAFF
TRBJ2-3	TRBV29-1	CSVSTPQSPSTDTQYF
TRBJ2-3	TRBV28	CASSGTTTSGRSDTQYF
TRBJ1-4	TRBV7-8	CASSLGVDSEKLFF
TRBJ2-3	TRBV7-8	CASSLGLAGTHSTQYF
TRBJ2-7	TRBV27	CASSYGTGRTYEQYF
TRBJ2-1	TRBV20-1	CSARERGSSYNEQFF
TRBJ2-3	TRBV7-2	CASSLQRSSVNTQYF